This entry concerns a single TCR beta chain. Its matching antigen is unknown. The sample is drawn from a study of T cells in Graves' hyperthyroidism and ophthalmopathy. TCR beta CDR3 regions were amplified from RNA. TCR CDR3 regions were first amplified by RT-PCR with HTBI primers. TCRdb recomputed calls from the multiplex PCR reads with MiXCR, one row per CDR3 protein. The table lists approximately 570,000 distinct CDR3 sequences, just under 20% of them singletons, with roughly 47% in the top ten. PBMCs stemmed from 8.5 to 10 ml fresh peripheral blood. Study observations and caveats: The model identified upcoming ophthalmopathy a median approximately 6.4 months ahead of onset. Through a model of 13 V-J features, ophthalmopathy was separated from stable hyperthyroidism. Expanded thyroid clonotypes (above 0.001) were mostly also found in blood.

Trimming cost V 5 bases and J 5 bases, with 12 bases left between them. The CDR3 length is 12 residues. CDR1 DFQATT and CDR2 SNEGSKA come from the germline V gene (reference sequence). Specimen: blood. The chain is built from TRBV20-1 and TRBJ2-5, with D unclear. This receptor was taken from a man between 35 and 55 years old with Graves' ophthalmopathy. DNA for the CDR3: TGCAGTGCTTCGACCAAGGGCGAGACCCAGTACTTC. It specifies CSASTKGETQYF.